The 3 T cell receptor beta chains below come from one sample, sequenced in a study of blood T cell repertoires in COVID-19. The assay was immunoSEQ multiplex PCR, and TCRdb's table has in-frame clones only and misses some. The sample carries over 35,000 clones, roughly 90% recorded once. Sequencing used peripheral blood. All receptors derive from a man between 60 and 75 years old with active COVID-19.

The chain employs TRBV5-1 and TRBJ1-6, with 9 bases lining up with TRBD1. Trimming took 0 bases from V and 3 from J; bases not matched to a gene: 4. The CDR3 spans 17 residues. The germline CDR1 and CDR2 sequences are SGHRS and YFSETQ. CDR3 protein: CASSLDGTGIYNSPLHF. The DNA for the CDR3 is TGCGCCAGCAGCTTGGACGGGACAGGGATCTATAATTCACCCCTCCACTTT.

The chain couples TRBV6-5 to TRBJ1-1, with D possibly being TRBD1 (5 bases). The germline CDR1 and CDR2 sequences are MNHEY and SVGAGI. V was clipped by 8 bases and J by 0 bases, with 16 bases between them. This CDR3 has 15 residues. The CDR3 region is CASGPGLSVNTEAFF. The CDR3 region has the DNA TGTGCCAGCGGGCCAGGGTTGTCCGTGAACACTGAAGCTTTCTTT.

In its sample, this clone was seen a few times. The chain carries TRBV2 and TRBJ2-1; D not certain. The CDR3 runs to 13 residues. V was clipped by 5 bases and J by 5 bases, with 10 bases between them. CDR1 SNHLY and CDR2 FYNNEI come from the germline V gene. This CDR3 is CASSLFRDNEQFF. In DNA form, the CDR3 reads TGTGCCAGCAGTCTGTTTCGGGACAATGAGCAGTTCTTC.